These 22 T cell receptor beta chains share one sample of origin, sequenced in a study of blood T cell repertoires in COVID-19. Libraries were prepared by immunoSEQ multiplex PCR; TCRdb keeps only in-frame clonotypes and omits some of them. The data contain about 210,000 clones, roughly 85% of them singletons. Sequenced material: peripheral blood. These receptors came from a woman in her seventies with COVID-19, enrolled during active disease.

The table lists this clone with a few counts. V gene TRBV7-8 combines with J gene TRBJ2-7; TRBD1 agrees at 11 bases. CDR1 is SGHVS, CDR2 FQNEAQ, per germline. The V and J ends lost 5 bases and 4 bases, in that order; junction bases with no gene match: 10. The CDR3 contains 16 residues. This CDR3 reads CASSKAGTGGYYEQYF. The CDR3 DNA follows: TGTGCCAGCAGCAAAGCCGGGACAGGGGGATATTACGAGCAGTACTTC.

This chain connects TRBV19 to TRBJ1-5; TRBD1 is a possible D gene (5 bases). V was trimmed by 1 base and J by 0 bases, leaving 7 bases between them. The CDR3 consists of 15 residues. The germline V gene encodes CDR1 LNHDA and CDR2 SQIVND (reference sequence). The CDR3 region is CASSIGTHSNQPQHF. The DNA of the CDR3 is TGTGCCAGTAGTATAGGGACACATAGCAATCAGCCCCAGCATTTT.

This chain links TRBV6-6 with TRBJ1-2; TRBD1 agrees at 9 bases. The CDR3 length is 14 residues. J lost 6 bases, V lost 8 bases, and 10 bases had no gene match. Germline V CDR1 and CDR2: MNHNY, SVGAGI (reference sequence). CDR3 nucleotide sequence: TGTGCCAGCGGATACGGACAGGGGATAGATGGCTACACCTTC. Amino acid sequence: CASGYGQGIDGYTF.

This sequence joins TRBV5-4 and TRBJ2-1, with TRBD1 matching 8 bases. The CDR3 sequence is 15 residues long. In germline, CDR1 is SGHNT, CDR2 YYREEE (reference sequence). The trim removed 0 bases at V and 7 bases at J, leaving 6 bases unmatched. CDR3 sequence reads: CASSLGQGALNEQFF. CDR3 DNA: TGTGCCAGCAGCTTGGGGCAGGGGGCTCTAAATGAGCAGTTCTTC.

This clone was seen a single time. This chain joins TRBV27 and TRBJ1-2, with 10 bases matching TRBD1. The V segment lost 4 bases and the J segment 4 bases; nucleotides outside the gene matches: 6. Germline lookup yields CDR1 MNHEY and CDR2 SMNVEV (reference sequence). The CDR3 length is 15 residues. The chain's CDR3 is CASSSPGQGTYGYTF. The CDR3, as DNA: TGTGCCAGCAGTTCCCCGGGACAGGGGACCTATGGCTACACCTTC.

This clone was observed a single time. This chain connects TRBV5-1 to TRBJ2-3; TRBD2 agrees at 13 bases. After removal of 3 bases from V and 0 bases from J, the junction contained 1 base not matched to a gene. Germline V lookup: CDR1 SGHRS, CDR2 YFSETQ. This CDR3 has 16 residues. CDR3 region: CASSSGLAGSTDTQYF. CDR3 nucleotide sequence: TGCGCCAGCAGCTCGGGACTAGCGGGGAGCACAGATACGCAGTATTTT.

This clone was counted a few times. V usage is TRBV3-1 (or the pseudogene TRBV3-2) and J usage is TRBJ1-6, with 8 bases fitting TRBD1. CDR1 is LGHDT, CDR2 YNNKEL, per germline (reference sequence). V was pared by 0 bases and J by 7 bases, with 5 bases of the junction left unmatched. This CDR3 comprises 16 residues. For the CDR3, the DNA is TGTGCCAGCAGCCAAGACCGACAGGGGCGGAATTCACCCCTCCACTTT. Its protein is CASSQDRQGRNSPLHF.

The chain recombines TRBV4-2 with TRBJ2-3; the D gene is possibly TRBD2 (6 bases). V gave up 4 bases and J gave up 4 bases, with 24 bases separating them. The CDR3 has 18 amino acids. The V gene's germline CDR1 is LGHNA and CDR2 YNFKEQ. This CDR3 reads CASSRELTGVLEADTQYF. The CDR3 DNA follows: TGTGCCAGCAGCCGAGAACTAACGGGAGTGTTGGAGGCAGATACGCAGTATTTT.

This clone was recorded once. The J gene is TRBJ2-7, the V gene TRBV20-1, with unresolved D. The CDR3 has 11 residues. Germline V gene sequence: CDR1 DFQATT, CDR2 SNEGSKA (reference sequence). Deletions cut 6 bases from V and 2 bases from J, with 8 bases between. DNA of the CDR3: TGCAGTGCCCTTTCCCCCTACGAGCAGTACTTC. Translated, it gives CSALSPYEQYF.

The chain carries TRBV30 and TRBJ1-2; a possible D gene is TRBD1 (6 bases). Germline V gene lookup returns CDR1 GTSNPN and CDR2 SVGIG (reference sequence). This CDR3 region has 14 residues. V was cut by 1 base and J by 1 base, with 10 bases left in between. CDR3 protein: CAWSAQGINYGYTF. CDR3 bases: TGTGCCTGGAGTGCACAGGGCATTAACTATGGCTACACCTTC. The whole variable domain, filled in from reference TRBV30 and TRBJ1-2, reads SQTIHQWPATLVQPVGSPLSLECTVEGTSNPNLYWYRQAAGRGLQLLFYSVGIGQISSEVPQNLSASRPQDRQFILSSKKLLLSDSGFYLCAWSAQGINYGYTFGSGTRLTVV.

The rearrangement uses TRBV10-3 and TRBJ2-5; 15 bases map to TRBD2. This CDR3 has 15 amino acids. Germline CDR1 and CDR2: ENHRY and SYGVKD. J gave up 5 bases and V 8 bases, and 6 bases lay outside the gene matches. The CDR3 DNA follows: TGTGCCATCCGGACTAGCGGGGGGGCCTGGGAGACCCAGTACTTC. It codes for CAIRTSGGAWETQYF.

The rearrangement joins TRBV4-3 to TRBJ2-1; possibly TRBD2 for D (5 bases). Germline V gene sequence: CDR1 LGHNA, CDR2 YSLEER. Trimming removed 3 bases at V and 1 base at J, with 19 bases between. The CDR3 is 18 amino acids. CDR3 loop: CASSHFARAQNSYNEQFF. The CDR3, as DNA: TGCGCCAGCAGCCACTTCGCGAGGGCCCAAAATTCCTACAATGAGCAGTTCTTC.

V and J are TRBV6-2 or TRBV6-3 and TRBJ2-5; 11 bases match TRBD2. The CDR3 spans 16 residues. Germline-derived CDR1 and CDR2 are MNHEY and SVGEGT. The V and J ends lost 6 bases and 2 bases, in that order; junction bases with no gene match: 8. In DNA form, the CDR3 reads TGTGCCAGCAGCATCCGACTAGCGGGGAATCAAGAGACCCAGTACTTC. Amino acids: CASSIRLAGNQETQYF.

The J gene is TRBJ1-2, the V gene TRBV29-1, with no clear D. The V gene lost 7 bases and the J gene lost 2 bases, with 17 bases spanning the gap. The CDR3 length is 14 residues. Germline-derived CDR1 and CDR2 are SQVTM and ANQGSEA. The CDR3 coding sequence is TGCAGCGCCCTCATTGATGTAGCCAACTATGGCTACACCTTC. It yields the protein CSALIDVANYGYTF.

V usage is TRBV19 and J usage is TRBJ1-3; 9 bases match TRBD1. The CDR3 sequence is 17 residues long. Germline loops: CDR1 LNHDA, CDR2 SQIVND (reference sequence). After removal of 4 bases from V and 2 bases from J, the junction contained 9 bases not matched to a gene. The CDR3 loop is CASSTAPGQGAGNTIYF. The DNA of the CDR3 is TGTGCCAGTAGTACCGCTCCGGGACAGGGAGCTGGAAACACCATATATTTT.

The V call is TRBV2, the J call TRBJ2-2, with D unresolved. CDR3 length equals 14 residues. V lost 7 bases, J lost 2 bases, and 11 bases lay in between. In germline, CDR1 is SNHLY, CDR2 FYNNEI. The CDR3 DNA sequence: TGTGCCAGCACCCCTACCGTAAACACCGGGGAGCTGTTTTTT. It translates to CASTPTVNTGELFF. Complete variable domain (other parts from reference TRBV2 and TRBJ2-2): EPEVTQTPSHQVTQMGQEVILRCVPISNHLYFYWYRQILGQKVEFLVSFYNNEISEKSEIFDDQFSVERPDGSNFTLKIRSTKLEDSAMYFCASTPTVNTGELFFGEGSRLTVL.

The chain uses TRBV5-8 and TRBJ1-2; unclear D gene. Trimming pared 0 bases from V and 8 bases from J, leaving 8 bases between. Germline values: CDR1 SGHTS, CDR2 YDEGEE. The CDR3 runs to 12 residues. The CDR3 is CASSLVVQGYTF. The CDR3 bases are TGTGCCAGCAGCTTGGTGGTTCAGGGCTACACCTTC.

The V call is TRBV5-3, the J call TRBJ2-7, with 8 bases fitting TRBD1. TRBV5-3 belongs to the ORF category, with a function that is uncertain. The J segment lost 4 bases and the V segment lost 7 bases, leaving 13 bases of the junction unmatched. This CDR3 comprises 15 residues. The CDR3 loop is CARLVRQGFVYEQYF. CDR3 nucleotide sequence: TGTGCCAGACTCGTTAGACAGGGGTTTGTGTACGAGCAGTACTTC.

The CDR3 DNA reads as TGTGCCAGCAGCCCCGGGACAGGGGGTGTTTATAATTCACCCCTCCACTTT. Translating it yields CASSPGTGGVYNSPLHF. The genes are TRBV5-4 and TRBJ1-6; TRBD1 matches at 11 bases. Germline lookup yields CDR1 SGHNT and CDR2 YYREEE (reference sequence). Unmatched junction bases numbered 7, after V lost 4 bases and J lost 4 bases. There are 17 residues in the CDR3.

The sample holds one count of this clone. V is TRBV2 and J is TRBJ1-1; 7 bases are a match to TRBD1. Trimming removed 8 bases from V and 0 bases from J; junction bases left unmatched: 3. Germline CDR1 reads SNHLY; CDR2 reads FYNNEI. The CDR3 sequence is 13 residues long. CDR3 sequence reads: CASEGQMNTEAFF. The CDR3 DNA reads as TGTGCCAGCGAGGGACAGATGAACACTGAAGCTTTCTTT.

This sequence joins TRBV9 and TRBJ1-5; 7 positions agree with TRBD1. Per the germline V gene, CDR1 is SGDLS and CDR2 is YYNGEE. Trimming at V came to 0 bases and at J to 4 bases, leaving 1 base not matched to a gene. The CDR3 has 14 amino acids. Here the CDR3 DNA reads TGTGCCAGCAGCGTAGGACAGGGAAATCAGCCCCAGCATTTT. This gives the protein CASSVGQGNQPQHF.

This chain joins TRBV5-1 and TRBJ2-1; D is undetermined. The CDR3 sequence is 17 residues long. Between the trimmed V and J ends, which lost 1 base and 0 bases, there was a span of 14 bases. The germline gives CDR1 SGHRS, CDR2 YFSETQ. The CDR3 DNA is TGCGCCAGCAGCTTGTTCTTTTCCGGAGACTCCTACAATGAGCAGTTCTTC. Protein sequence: CASSLFFSGDSYNEQFF.